This entry lists 19 T cell receptor beta chains sequenced from one sample in a study of blood T cell repertoires in COVID-19. The table came from immunoSEQ multiplex PCR; TCRdb's copy has only in-frame clones and leaves some out. The repertoire includes 400,000 to 500,000 clones, about nine tenths of them detected once, and roughly 1.4% sits in the top ten. Sequenced input: peripheral blood. Source of these receptors: a woman aged 25-40 years with active or convalescent COVID-19.

V gene TRBV29-1 combines with J gene TRBJ1-1, with D perhaps matching TRBD1 (6 bases). CDR1 SQVTM and CDR2 ANQGSEA come from the germline V gene. The V end was cut by 7 bases, the J end by 0 bases, with 21 bases between. This CDR3 contains 16 residues. The CDR3 DNA sequence: TGCAGCGCCCAAACCCTCTTAACAGGGATGAACACTGAAGCTTTCTTT. Protein product: CSAQTLLTGMNTEAFF.

V gene TRBV12-3 or TRBV12-4 combines with J gene TRBJ2-1; D unresolved. There are 12 residues in the CDR3. Trimming took 4 bases from V and 4 from J, leaving 5 bases between them. CDR3 bases: TGTGCCAGCAGTTCCGTTTACAATGAGCAGTTCTTC. Translating it yields CASSSVYNEQFF.

V gene TRBV6-2 or TRBV6-3 combines with J gene TRBJ1-2, with TRBD1 matching over 7 bases. Unmatched junction bases numbered 5, after V lost 2 bases and J lost 5 bases. The CDR3 is made up of 14 amino acids. CDR1 is MNHEY and CDR2 is SVGEGT in the germline V gene. CDR3 sequence (DNA): TGTGCCAGCAGTTACGTCGGGACAGATTATGGCTACACCTTC. Its protein product is CASSYVGTDYGYTF.

The J gene is TRBJ2-7, the V gene TRBV18; TRBD1 aligns across 10 bases. Germline V lookup: CDR1 KGHSH, CDR2 LQKENI. V gave up 5 bases and J gave up 7 bases; unmatched junction bases: 2. The CDR3 consists of 12 residues. CDR3 coding DNA: TGTGCCAGCTCAAGGGACAGGGGTGAGCAGTACTTC. This gives the protein CASSRDRGEQYF.

This chain uses TRBV5-5 with TRBJ2-7; the match to TRBD1 covers 10 bases. Germline CDR1 and CDR2: SGHKS and YYEKEE (reference sequence). The CDR3 is made up of 16 amino acids. Trimming cost V 0 bases and J 3 bases; bases outside gene matches: 6. In nucleotides, the CDR3 is TGTGCCAGCAGCTTGGTCGGACAGGGGGGTGGCTACGAGCAGTACTTC. This translates into CASSLVGQGGGYEQYF.

This clone is a singleton in its sample. The chain combines TRBV12-3 or TRBV12-4 with TRBJ1-5; 7 bases align to TRBD1. The ends lost 5 bases at V and 6 bases at J; junction bases unmatched: 1. The CDR3 contains 12 residues. The CDR3 DNA follows: TGTGCCAGCAGTCAGGGGGGTCAGCCCCAGCATTTT. Amino acids: CASSQGGQPQHF.

V usage is TRBV6-5 and J usage is TRBJ1-3; 10 nucleotides line up with TRBD1. The CDR3 sequence is 15 residues long. CDR1 and CDR2 (germline): MNHEY, SVGAGI. V trimming: 6 bases; J trimming: 2 bases; junction bases outside the gene matches: 4. CDR3 sequence reads: CASSAGTGAGNTIYF. The DNA of the CDR3 is TGTGCCAGCAGCGCCGGGACAGGGGCTGGAAACACCATATATTTT.

V and J are TRBV29-1 and TRBJ2-1; the D gene is possibly TRBD1 (6 bases). The V and J ends lost 4 bases and 4 bases respectively, with 17 bases between them. Germline CDR1 and CDR2: SQVTM and ANQGSEA. The CDR3 covers 15 residues. Here the CDR3 reads CSVVWGPLDYNEQFF. The CDR3 region has the DNA TGCAGCGTTGTGTGGGGGCCACTTGATTACAATGAGCAGTTCTTC.

This chain uses TRBV27 with TRBJ2-7, with a weak D call TRBD1 (5 bases). V was cut by 5 bases and J by 0 bases, with 11 bases left in between. Germline V gives CDR1 MNHEY, CDR2 SMNVEV (reference sequence). The CDR3 runs to 14 residues. CDR3 DNA: TGTGCCAGCAGTGACAGCGACAACTCCTACGAGCAGTACTTC. Translated: CASSDSDNSYEQYF.

J is TRBJ2-2 and V is TRBV2; possible D gene TRBD2, 5 bases. Trimming stripped 9 bases from V and 0 bases from J, with 11 bases between. Looked up from germline, CDR1 is SNHLY and CDR2 is FYNNEI. The CDR3 totals 14 residues. CDR3 coding DNA: TGTGCCAGGGAGCGACTAACGAACACCGGGGAGCTGTTTTTT. This gives the protein CARERLTNTGELFF.

The gene calls are TRBV5-1 and TRBJ2-3; D call uncertain. Germline V lookup: CDR1 SGHRS, CDR2 YFSETQ. The V end was cut by 1 base, the J end by 2 bases, with 8 bases between. The CDR3 runs to 14 residues. CDR3 nucleotide sequence: TGCGCCAGCAGCTTGCGCGAGCACACAGATACGCAGTATTTT. This encodes CASSLREHTDTQYF.

The rearrangement uses TRBV5-6 and TRBJ1-1; D might be TRBD1 (5 bases). The CDR3 sequence is 15 residues long. V lost 4 bases to trimming and J lost 6 bases, with 19 bases between them. Germline V CDR1 and CDR2: SGHDT, YYEEEE. CDR3 sequence reads: CASSTQLIATAEAFF. The CDR3 DNA follows: TGTGCCAGCAGCACACAGTTGATCGCGACAGCTGAAGCTTTCTTT.

The J gene is TRBJ2-1, the V gene TRBV5-6, with 14 bases matching TRBD2. Germline CDR1 reads SGHDT; CDR2 reads YYEEEE. The CDR3 covers 16 residues. V shed 4 bases and J 3 bases; nucleotides not matched to a gene: 3. The CDR3: CASSPGLAGVYNEQFF. CDR3 nucleotides: TGTGCCAGCAGCCCGGGACTAGCGGGAGTCTACAATGAGCAGTTCTTC.

The chain recombines TRBV6-1 with TRBJ1-6; D not certain. CDR1 is MNHNS and CDR2 is SASEGT in the germline V gene. V was shortened by 2 bases and J by 5 bases, with 16 bases between the two germline ends. The CDR3 has 17 amino acids. DNA of the CDR3: TGTGCCAGCAGTGAAAGAGGCTCGAACCCAAATAATTCACCCCTCCACTTT. Protein: CASSERGSNPNNSPLHF.

V gene TRBV9 combines with J gene TRBJ1-5; D is possibly TRBD1 (6 bases). Germline CDR1 SGDLS, CDR2 YYNGEE. Trimming took off 0 bases at V and 7 bases at J, with 14 bases between the two ends. This CDR3 has 15 residues. The CDR3 DNA sequence: TGTGCCAGCAGCGTAGGAACAGGGTTCGAACAGCCCCAGCATTTT. Amino acid sequence: CASSVGTGFEQPQHF.

The genes are TRBV5-1 and TRBJ1-4; D is ambiguous. Per germline, CDR1 SGHRS and CDR2 YFSETQ. V was cut by 4 bases and J by 0 bases, with 7 bases left in between. The CDR3 sequence is 14 residues long. The CDR3 DNA sequence: TGCGCCAGCAGCCTCGGGACAACTAATGAAAAACTGTTTTTT. Protein: CASSLGTTNEKLFF.

The rearrangement uses TRBV14 and TRBJ2-7; 8 nucleotides line up with TRBD1. Germline CDR1 SGHDN, CDR2 FVKESK. Trimming at V came to 3 bases and at J to 0 bases, leaving 4 bases not matched to a gene. CDR3 length: 15 residues. CDR3 DNA sequence: TGTGCCAGCAGCCACGGGGACAGGTACTCCTACGAGCAGTACTTC. Translated: CASSHGDRYSYEQYF.

The genes are TRBV10-2 and TRBJ2-1, with 8 bases matching TRBD2. The CDR3 has 15 residues. Germline V gene lookup returns CDR1 WSHSY and CDR2 SAAADI. J was trimmed by 7 bases and V by 0 bases; bases with no gene match: 5. The CDR3 nucleotides are TGCGCCAGCAGTGAGTCGCCGGGAGGGCTAAATGAGCAGTTCTTC. Translating it yields CASSESPGGLNEQFF.

This rearrangement joins TRBV4-1 to TRBJ2-7, with 9 bases identical to TRBD1. Losses at the gene ends were 6 bases for V and 3 bases for J; bases not matched to a gene: 3. The CDR3 consists of 13 residues. The germline CDR1 and CDR2 sequences are MGHRA and YSYEKL. The CDR3: CASRGQGSYEQYF. The CDR3 nucleotides read TGCGCCAGCAGGGGACAGGGTAGCTACGAGCAGTACTTC.